This T cell receptor (beta chain) was captured by sequencing in a study of shared clonotypes between healthy human individuals. Study background: Per-donor plates numbered three CD4 naive, three CD4 memory, two CD8 naive and one CD8 memory. Study results and limitations: Despite large depth, rarefaction showed incomplete sorted-subset sequencing.

Terminally differentiated effector memory CD45RA+ cells were left out of the naive CD8 fraction, which was CD45RO-negative and positively selected for CCR7. As to this clone: What it recognizes is unknown. A junction end diverges from the germline sequence, so it may reflect a read error.

Looked up from germline, CDR1 is SEHNR and CDR2 is FQNEAQ (reference sequence). This CDR3 is 13 amino acids long. Genomic DNA (from each subset) was split evenly across several immunoSEQ plates. Using immunoSEQ multiplex PCR, the repertoire was profiled, and TCRdb retains in-frame clones only, with some absent. There are roughly 2,000,000 clones in the sample; roughly 94% occur only once, and 0.9% to 1.5% lies in the top ten. The sample taken for sequencing was naive CD8+ T cells sorted from blood. This receptor was obtained from a young man in good health. This chain connects TRBV7-9 to TRBJ2-7, with no clear D. CDR3 nucleotides: TGTGCCAGCACCTTACAGAGCTCCTACGAGCAGTACTTC. Protein: CASTLQSSYEQYF.